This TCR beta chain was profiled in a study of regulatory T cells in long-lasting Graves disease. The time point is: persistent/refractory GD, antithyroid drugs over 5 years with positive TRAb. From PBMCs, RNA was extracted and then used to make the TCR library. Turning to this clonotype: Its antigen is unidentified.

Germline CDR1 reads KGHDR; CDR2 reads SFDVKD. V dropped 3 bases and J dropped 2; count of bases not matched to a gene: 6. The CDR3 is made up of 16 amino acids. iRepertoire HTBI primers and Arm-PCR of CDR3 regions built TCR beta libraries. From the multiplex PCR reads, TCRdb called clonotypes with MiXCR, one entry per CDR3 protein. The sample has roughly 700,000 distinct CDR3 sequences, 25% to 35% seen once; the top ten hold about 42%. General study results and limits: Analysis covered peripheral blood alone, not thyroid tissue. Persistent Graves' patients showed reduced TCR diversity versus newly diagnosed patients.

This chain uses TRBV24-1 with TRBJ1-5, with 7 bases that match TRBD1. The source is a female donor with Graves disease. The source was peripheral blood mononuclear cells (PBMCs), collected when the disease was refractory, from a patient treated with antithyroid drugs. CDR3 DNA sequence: TGTGCCACCAGTGATGCCGGGACAGCCCGCAATCAGCCCCAGCATTTT. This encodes CATSDAGTARNQPQHF.